The rows below give T cell receptor beta chains drawn from one sample of a study of T cell responses to AZD1222 COVID-19 vaccine. The protocol was immunoSEQ multiplex PCR, while the TCRdb copy is restricted to in-frame clones and leaves out a portion. Of about 140,000 clones listed, approximately 90% are singletons. Sequences were derived from peripheral blood, sampled on day 0 of AZD1222 vaccination. The source of these receptors is an adult in good health. Both conserved end residues are part of each CDR3. Each record gives: clone size, V gene, J gene, D gene, CDR3 protein, CDR3 DNA. A D gene is named only where the DNA matches it firmly. Size is stated for part of the rows, as once, few or many counts, or as a class when the clone is expanded.

NA	TRBV5-1	TRBJ2-2	NA	CASSPHSGNRNTGELFF	TGCGCCAGCAGCCCGCATTCCGGAAATAGGAACACCGGGGAGCTGTTTTTT
NA	TRBV7-2	TRBJ2-2	NA	CASSPRAQGNTGELFF	TGTGCCAGCAGCCCTAGGGCACAGGGAAACACCGGGGAGCTGTTTTTT
NA	TRBV9	TRBJ1-4	TRBD1	CASSPSGQANEKLFF	TGTGCCAGCAGCCCCTCGGGACAGGCGAATGAAAAACTGTTTTTT
NA	TRBV30	TRBJ2-5	NA	CAWSPDPTPGTQYF	TGTGCCTGGAGTCCTGACCCGACGCCCGGGACCCAGTACTTC
NA	TRBV18	TRBJ2-2	TRBD1	CASSLTGTGIRLDTGELFF	TGTGCCAGCTCACTGACGGGGACAGGGATTCGCCTCGACACCGGGGAGCTGTTTTTT
NA	TRBV5-1	TRBJ2-3	NA	CASSLQGLDTQYF	TGCGCCAGCTCACTTCAGGGTTTGGATACGCAGTATTTT
NA	TRBV7-2	TRBJ2-3	NA	CASSLLLRTDTQYF	TGTGCCAGCAGCTTACTGCTTAGGACAGATACGCAGTATTTT
few	TRBV27	TRBJ1-4	NA	CASSPRWGDEKLFF	TGTGCCAGCAGTCCGAGGTGGGGGGATGAAAAACTGTTTTTT
NA	TRBV4-1	TRBJ2-1	NA	CASSHLAGRGSYNEQFF	TGCGCCAGCAGCCATTTGGCGGGAAGGGGCTCCTACAATGAGCAGTTCTTC
NA	TRBV30	TRBJ2-3	TRBD1	CAWETGGRGTDTQYF	TGTGCCTGGGAAACAGGGGGCAGAGGCACAGATACGCAGTATTTT
few	TRBV6-5	TRBJ2-3	NA	CASSYRLSTDTQYF	TGTGCCAGCAGTTACAGGCTTAGCACAGATACGCAGTATTTT
once	TRBV3-1/TRBV3-2	TRBJ2-4	NA	CASSQSELIQYF	TGTGCCAGCAGCCAATCAGAGCTCATTCAGTACTTC
NA	TRBV28	TRBJ1-6	NA	CASTRGGGVGSPLHF	TGTGCCAGCACCAGAGGGGGAGGAGTAGGTTCACCCCTCCACTTT
NA	TRBV2	TRBJ2-7	NA	CASSAPGTDYEQYF	TGTGCCAGCAGTGCCCCGGGGACCGACTACGAGCAGTACTTC
once	TRBV20-1	TRBJ1-2	NA	CSPGYGYTF	TGCAGTCCAGGATATGGCTACACCTTC
NA	TRBV4-1	TRBJ2-7	TRBD2	CASSELGTSGVREQYF	TGCGCCAGCTCCGAGCTGGGGACTAGCGGGGTAAGGGAGCAGTACTTC
NA	TRBV2	TRBJ1-5	NA	CASRRTATNQPQHF	TGTGCCAGCAGACGGACAGCCACTAATCAGCCCCAGCATTTT
NA	TRBV7-2	TRBJ1-6	TRBD1	CASSYSTGGSPLHF	TGTGCCAGCAGCTATTCGACAGGGGGTTCACCCCTCCACTTT
NA	TRBV28	TRBJ2-3	NA	CASSPRVVPTDTQYF	TGTGCCAGCAGTCCCAGAGTAGTTCCCACAGATACGCAGTATTTT
NA	TRBV11-2	TRBJ2-3	NA	CASSSTTDTQYF	TGTGCCAGCAGCTCAACCACAGATACGCAGTATTTT
NA	TRBV7-9	TRBJ2-1	TRBD2	CASTASGGRSEQFF	TGTGCCAGCACCGCGTCTGGCGGGAGGAGTGAGCAGTTCTTC
NA	TRBV5-1	TRBJ1-1	NA	CASSSRSNRDSEAFF	TGCGCCAGCAGCTCCCGGTCCAACAGGGACTCTGAAGCTTTCTTT
NA	TRBV30	TRBJ2-2	TRBD2	CAWAAGGLDTGELFF	TGTGCCTGGGCAGCGGGGGGGCTGGACACCGGGGAGCTGTTTTTT
NA	TRBV5-1	TRBJ1-1	NA	CASSLTGGETEAFF	TGCGCCAGCAGCTTAACGGGTGGTGAGACTGAAGCTTTCTTT
NA	TRBV15	TRBJ1-3	NA	CATSNGIGNTIYF	TGTGCCACCAGCAATGGTATAGGAAACACCATATATTTT
NA	TRBV18	TRBJ1-5	TRBD1	CASSPGTGGLQPQHF	TGTGCCAGCTCACCCGGGACAGGGGGACTTCAGCCCCAGCATTTT
NA	TRBV19	TRBJ2-3	NA	CASSKYSAGRSDTQYF	TGTGCCAGTAGTAAATACTCGGCGGGGAGGTCAGATACGCAGTATTTT
NA	TRBV11-3	TRBJ2-3	NA	CASSQGSTDTQYF	TGTGCCAGCAGCCAGGGAAGCACAGATACGCAGTATTTT